This record concerns one T cell receptor (beta chain) sequence. What it recognizes is unknown. The source of the sample is a study of a mutant IDH1 vaccine in newly diagnosed glioma. On the study more broadly: It was radiotherapy, temozolomide, or both that patients received previously, with most receiving both.

The assay was immunoSEQ multiplex PCR, and TCRdb's table has in-frame clones only and misses some. The profile shows about 59,000 clones, more than 85% of them singletons. Study-level points and caveats: Patients showed vaccine-induced immune responses at a rate of 80% to 95%.

The sample's time point: baseline, week 1 (first vaccination visit). Documented treatment: pre-vaccination baseline after standard-of-care therapy. The source is a man in his fifties or sixties with glioma. The sequencing here drew on PBMCs, taken from a glioma patient treated with radiotherapy, temozolomide or both.

The CDR3 bases are TGCGCCACGTGTATCGCCTGGACTAGCGGGGGGGAGGATACGCAGTATTTT. It codes for CATCIAWTSGGEDTQYF. The chain links TRBV10-1 to TRBJ2-3, with 15 positions matching TRBD2. The V segment lost 10 bases and the J segment 6 bases; nucleotides outside the gene matches: 14. Germline V gives CDR1 WNHNN, CDR2 SYGVQD (reference sequence). The CDR3 consists of 17 residues.